The clone carrying this T cell receptor (beta chain) was seen at least ten times. No antigen is known for it. V lost 4 bases, J lost 2 bases, and 6 bases stayed unmatched. This CDR3 spans 17 amino acids. CDR1 is SGHRS, CDR2 YFSETQ, per germline. Every TCR cDNA molecule bore its own unique molecular identifier. MiXCR, run by TCRdb on the 5' RACE reads, gives a single entry per CDR3 protein. The sample contains 3,500 to 4,500 distinct CDR3 sequences, about 6% of which appear only once. The record originates from a study of spatial heterogeneity in lung cancer. Looking at the study overall: Sequencing consistently turned up more beta-chain sequences than alpha-chain sequences.

Findings and caveats of the study: Tallies of expanded TCRs, which were sorted into ubiquitous and regional groups, correlated with counts of ubiquitous and regional nonsynonymous mutations, respectively. Mutation tallies in tumors tracked expanded intratumoral alpha and beta TCR counts. Alpha chain coverage of tumor T cells was estimated at about 6.3%, and beta chain coverage at around 12%.

Time point indicated: sample taken at primary tumor resection. This rearrangement joins TRBV5-1 to TRBJ2-1, with TRBD2 matching 13 bases. The specimen comprised lung tumor tissue, sampled at surgery. The receptor's source is a male donor with early-stage non-small cell lung cancer. The CDR3 bases are TGCGCCAGCAGCCCCCGGACTAGCGGGGGAGCCTACAATGAGCAGTTCTTC. Protein: CASSPRTSGGAYNEQFF.